This entry lists 14 T cell receptor beta chains sequenced from one sample in a study of cytomegalovirus exposure and HLA in healthy donors. PCR employed 60 Vbeta and 13 Jbeta primers. Using immunoSEQ multiplex PCR, the repertoire was profiled, and TCRdb retains in-frame clones only, with some absent. The top ten hold roughly 2.1% of the sample, which has around 130,000 clones, 73% seen once. The sequenced material came from PBMCs. The receptors come from a woman aged 40 to 50 in good health and CMV-seropositive.

V usage is TRBV6-1 and J usage is TRBJ1-5; a weak D match, TRBD1 (6 bases). Per the germline V gene, CDR1 is MNHNS and CDR2 is SASEGT. The CDR3 spans 12 residues. Trimming took off 7 bases at V and 4 bases at J, with 8 bases between the two ends. The CDR3 DNA is TGTGCCAGCACCACAGGGAATCAGCCCCAGCATTTT. The encoded protein is CASTTGNQPQHF.

This chain uses TRBV7-9 with TRBJ2-1; TRBD2 aligns across 8 bases. There are 15 residues in the CDR3. With V trimmed by 5 bases and J by 8 bases, 11 bases remained unmatched. Germline CDR1 SEHNR, CDR2 FQNEAQ (reference sequence). CDR3 nucleotide sequence: TGTGCCAGCAGCCGACAAAGCGGGAGACGGGATGAGCAGTTCTTC. This encodes CASSRQSGRRDEQFF.

Here the CDR3 DNA reads TGTGCCAGCAGCTTTTCTGCAGGGGGCGGAGAGCAGTACTTC. Its protein product is CASSFSAGGGEQYF. The rearrangement joins TRBV7-3 to TRBJ2-7; 8 bases match TRBD1. CDR3 length: 14 residues. The ends lost 3 bases at V and 7 bases at J; junction bases unmatched: 8. CDR1 SGHTA and CDR2 FQGTGA come from the germline V gene.

The chain employs TRBV7-7 and TRBJ1-5, with D possibly matching TRBD1 (6 bases). Germline assignment: CDR1 SSHAT and CDR2 FNYEAQ (reference sequence). The CDR3 runs to 14 residues. V lost 1 base to trimming and J lost 6 bases, with 10 bases between them. Written as DNA, the CDR3 is TGTGCCAGCAGCTTAGAGGGGGTTGGTCAGCCCCAGCATTTT. Translation gives CASSLEGVGQPQHF. The variable domain in full, with the rest retrieved from reference TRBV7-7 and TRBJ1-5, is GAGVSQSPRYKVTKRGQDVTLRCDPISSHATLYWYQQALGQGPEFLTYFNYEAQPDKSGLPSDRFSAERPEGSISTLTIQRTEQRDSAMYRCASSLEGVGQPQHFGDGTRLSIL.

The chain joins TRBV18 to TRBJ2-1, with 7 bases matching TRBD1. There are 16 residues in the CDR3. The germline V gene has CDR1 KGHSH and CDR2 LQKENI. V shed 3 bases, J shed 7 bases, and the junction held 12 bases outside the gene matches. In DNA form, the CDR3 reads TGTGCCAGCTCACCTCCGGGACAGCGAATGGGGAATGAGCAGTTCTTC. Translated: CASSPPGQRMGNEQFF.

The chain joins TRBV14 to TRBJ1-2, with unresolved D. Germline-derived CDR1 and CDR2 are SGHDN and FVKESK. The CDR3 covers 13 residues. Trimming took off 0 bases at V and 13 bases at J, with 15 bases between the two ends. DNA for the CDR3: TGTGCCAGCAGCCAAGATCTAGAGGGTTCGGGCACCTTC. This gives the protein CASSQDLEGSGTF.

This chain joins TRBV2 and TRBJ1-5; the D is unclear. This CDR3 comprises 14 residues. Germline V lookup: CDR1 SNHLY, CDR2 FYNNEI. The V end was cut by 5 bases, the J end by 3 bases, with 11 bases between. The CDR3 DNA is TGTGCCAGCAGTCCACCGGGGTCCAATCAGCCCCAGCATTTT. It yields the protein CASSPPGSNQPQHF.

The chain uses TRBV28 and TRBJ2-7; TRBD2 aligns across 8 bases. V lost 3 bases to trimming and J lost 3 bases; unmatched junction nucleotides: 4. Per the germline V gene, CDR1 is MDHEN and CDR2 is SYDVKM. The CDR3 sequence is 14 residues long. The CDR3 bases are TGTGCCAGCAGTTTTGGTAGCGGGAACTACGAGCAGTACTTC. As protein: CASSFGSGNYEQYF.

There are a few counts of this clone. V gene TRBV19 combines with J gene TRBJ2-7; 8 bases agree with TRBD1. This CDR3 region has 16 residues. V lost 7 bases to trimming and J lost 5 bases; unmatched junction nucleotides: 16. From germline, CDR1 is LNHDA and CDR2 SQIVND (reference sequence). The CDR3 sequence: CASTPTPAGGLNEQYF. CDR3 in DNA: TGTGCCAGTACCCCCACCCCCGCAGGGGGCTTGAACGAGCAGTACTTC.

The chain employs TRBV20-1 and TRBJ2-5; 7 positions agree with TRBD2. CDR1 is DFQATT, CDR2 SNEGSKA, per germline (reference sequence). The CDR3 spans 11 residues. V trimming: 3 bases; J trimming: 5 bases; junction bases outside the gene matches: 0. CDR3 sequence: CSASGRETQYF. CDR3 DNA: TGCAGTGCTAGCGGGAGGGAGACCCAGTACTTC.

This clone was seen more than once but under ten times. For the CDR3, the DNA is TGTGCCAGCAGCCCAAAGGCCCAGGGTGGGAATCAGCCCCAGCATTTT. Translating it yields CASSPKAQGGNQPQHF. The rearrangement joins TRBV7-2 to TRBJ1-5; D is possibly TRBD1 (5 bases). V was cut by 5 bases and J by 4 bases, with 18 bases left in between. The CDR3 runs to 16 residues. Germline assignment: CDR1 SGHTA and CDR2 FQGNSA.

This rearrangement joins TRBV5-4 to TRBJ2-1; 9 bases agree with TRBD2. The junction had 2 bases not matched to a gene; V was cut back by 4 bases and J by 0 bases. CDR1 SGHNT and CDR2 YYREEE come from the germline V gene (reference sequence). CDR3 length: 15 amino acids. The CDR3 bases are TGTGCCAGCAGCGTGACTAGCGGCTCCTACAATGAGCAGTTCTTC. This codes for CASSVTSGSYNEQFF.

Details on this clone: Relative to the germline gene, one junction end is altered; a read error may explain this. The rearrangement links TRBV6-1 to TRBJ1-2; D not certain. Germline CDR1 reads MNHNS; CDR2 reads SASEGT. This CDR3 comprises 14 residues. CDR3 in DNA: TGTGCCAGCAGAGAAGACGGAGCTAACCATGGCTACACCTTC. This translates into CASREDGANHGYTF.

This chain joins TRBV28 and TRBJ1-1; TRBD1 agrees at 7 bases. Trimming took 7 bases from V and 9 from J; bases not matched to a gene: 8. The length of the CDR3 is 12 residues. The germline V gene has CDR1 MDHEN and CDR2 SYDVKM. In DNA form, the CDR3 reads TGTGCCAGCACTCAGACAGGGCCCCAAGCTTTCTTT. Translating gives CASTQTGPQAFF.